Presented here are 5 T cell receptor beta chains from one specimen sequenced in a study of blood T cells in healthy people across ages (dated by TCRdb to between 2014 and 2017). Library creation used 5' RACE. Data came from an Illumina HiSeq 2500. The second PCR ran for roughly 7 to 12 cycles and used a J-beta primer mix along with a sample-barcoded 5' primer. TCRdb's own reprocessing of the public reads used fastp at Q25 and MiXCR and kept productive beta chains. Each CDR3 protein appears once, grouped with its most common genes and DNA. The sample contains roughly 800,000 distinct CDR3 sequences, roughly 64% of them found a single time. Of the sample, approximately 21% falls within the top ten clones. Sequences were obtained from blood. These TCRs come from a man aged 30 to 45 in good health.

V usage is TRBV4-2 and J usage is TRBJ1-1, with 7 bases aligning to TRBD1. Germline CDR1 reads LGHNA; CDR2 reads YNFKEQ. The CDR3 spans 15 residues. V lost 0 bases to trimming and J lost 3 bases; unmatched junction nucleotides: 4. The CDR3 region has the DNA TGTGCCAGCAGCCAAGATCTAGGGGGCCACACTGAAGCTTTCTTT. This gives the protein CASSQDLGGHTEAFF.

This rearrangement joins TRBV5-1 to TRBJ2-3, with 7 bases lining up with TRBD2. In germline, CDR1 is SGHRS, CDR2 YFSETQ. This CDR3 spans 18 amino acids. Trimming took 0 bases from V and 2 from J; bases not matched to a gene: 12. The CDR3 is CASSLELFRGDSTDTQYF. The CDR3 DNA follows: TGCGCCAGCAGCTTGGAACTGTTTCGGGGGGACTCCACAGATACGCAGTATTTT.

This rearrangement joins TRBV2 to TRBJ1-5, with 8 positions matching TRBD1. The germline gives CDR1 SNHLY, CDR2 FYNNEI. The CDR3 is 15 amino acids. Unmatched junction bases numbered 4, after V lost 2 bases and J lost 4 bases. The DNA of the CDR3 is TGTGCCAGCAGTGAACGGACAGGGTGGAATCAGCCCCAGCATTTT. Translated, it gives CASSERTGWNQPQHF. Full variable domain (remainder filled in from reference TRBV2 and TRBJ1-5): EPEVTQTPSHQVTQMGQEVILRCVPISNHLYFYWYRQILGQKVEFLVSFYNNEISEKSEIFDDQFSVERPDGSNFTLKIRSTKLEDSAMYFCASSERTGWNQPQHFGDGTRLSIL.

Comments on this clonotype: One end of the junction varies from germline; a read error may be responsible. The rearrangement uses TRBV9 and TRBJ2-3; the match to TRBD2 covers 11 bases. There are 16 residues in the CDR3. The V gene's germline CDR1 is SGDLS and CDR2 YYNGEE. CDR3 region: CASSVSGTSGTDTLYF. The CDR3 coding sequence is TGTGCCAGCAGCGTGTCCGGGACTAGCGGCACAGATACGCTGTATTTT. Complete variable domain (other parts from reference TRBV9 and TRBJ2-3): DSGVTQTPKHLITATGQRVTLRCSPRSGDLSVYWYQQSLDQGLQFLIQYYNGEERAKGNILERFSAQQFPDLHSELNLSSLELGDSALYFCASSVSGTSGTDTLYFGPGTRLTVL.

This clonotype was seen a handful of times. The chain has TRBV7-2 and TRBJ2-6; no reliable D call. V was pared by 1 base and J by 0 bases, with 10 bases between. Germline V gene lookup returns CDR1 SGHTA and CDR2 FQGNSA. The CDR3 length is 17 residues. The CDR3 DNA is TGTGCCAGCAGCTTAGACAATTTAGCCTCTGGGGCCAACGTCCTGACTTTC. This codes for CASSLDNLASGANVLTF.